This record covers a single T cell receptor (beta chain). Its antigen is unknown. The read ends 3 residues shy of where the CDR3 ends; the end is completed using the germline J gene. The data belong to a study of Tregs in tolerant kidney transplant recipients. Related graft donors supplied nonmyeloablative bone marrow transplants, and mixed chimerism was transient. Thawed PBMCs were FACS-sorted into unstimulated CD4+CD25+CD127- regulatory T cells, CD4+CD25- non-regulatory cells, CD4 and CD8 cells. From germline, CDR1 is SGHRS and CDR2 YFSETQ. V gave up 4 bases and J gave up 1 base; unmatched junction bases: 6. The length of the CDR3 is 16 residues. Study conclusions and caveats: Tolerant patients' donor-specific Tregs expanded beyond overall Tregs, suggesting antigen-driven growth.

Clones were read by immunoSEQ multiplex PCR, and TCRdb kept only the in-frame ones, dropping some. The sample's table shows 25,000 or so clones. The TCR was taken from a human patient who received a combined kidney and bone marrow transplant. Part of the T cells may come from the graft donor. The specimen was CD4+ T cells from blood (PBMCs), collected 6 months after the transplant. The V and J genes are TRBV5-1 and TRBJ2-3, with 10 bases aligning to TRBD2. CDR3 DNA (partial): TGCGCCAGCAGCCCATCTAGCGGGGGAGGCACAGATACG. The encoded protein is CASSPSSGGGTDT. The complete CDR3 reads CASSPSSGGGTDTQYF. Full variable domain (missing parts from reference TRBV5-1 and TRBJ2-3): KAGVTQTPRYLIKTRGQQVTLSCSPISGHRSVSWYQQTPGQGLQFLFEYFSETQRNKGNFPGRFSGRQFSNSRSEMNVSTLELGDSALYLCASSPSSGGGTDTQYFGPGTRLTVL.